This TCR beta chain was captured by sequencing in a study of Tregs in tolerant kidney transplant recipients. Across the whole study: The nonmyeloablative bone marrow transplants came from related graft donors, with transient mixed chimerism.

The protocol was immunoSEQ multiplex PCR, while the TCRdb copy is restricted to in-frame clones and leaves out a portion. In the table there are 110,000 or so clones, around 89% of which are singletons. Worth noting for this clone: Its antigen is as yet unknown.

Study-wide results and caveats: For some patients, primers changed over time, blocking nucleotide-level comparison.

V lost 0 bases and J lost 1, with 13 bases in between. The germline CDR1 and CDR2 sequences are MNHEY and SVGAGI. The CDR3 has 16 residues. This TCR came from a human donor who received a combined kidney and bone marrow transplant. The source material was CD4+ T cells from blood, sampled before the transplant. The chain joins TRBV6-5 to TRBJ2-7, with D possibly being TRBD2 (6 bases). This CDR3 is CASSYSRGSRSYEQYF. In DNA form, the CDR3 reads TGTGCCAGCAGTTACTCCCGGGGGTCTAGGTCCTACGAGCAGTACTTC.